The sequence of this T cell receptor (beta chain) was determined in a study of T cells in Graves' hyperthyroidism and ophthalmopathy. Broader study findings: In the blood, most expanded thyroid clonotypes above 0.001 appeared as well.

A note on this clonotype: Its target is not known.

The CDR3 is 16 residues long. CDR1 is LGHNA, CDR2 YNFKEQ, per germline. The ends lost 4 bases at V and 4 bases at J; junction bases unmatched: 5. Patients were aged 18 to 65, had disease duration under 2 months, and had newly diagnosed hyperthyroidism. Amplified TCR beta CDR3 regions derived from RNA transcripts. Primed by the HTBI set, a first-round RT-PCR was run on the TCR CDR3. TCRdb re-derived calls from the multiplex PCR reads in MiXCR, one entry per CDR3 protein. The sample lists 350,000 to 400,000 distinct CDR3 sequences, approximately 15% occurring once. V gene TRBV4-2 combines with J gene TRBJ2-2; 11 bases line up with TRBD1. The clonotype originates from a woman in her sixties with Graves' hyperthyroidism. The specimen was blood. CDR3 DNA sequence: TGTGCCAGCAGCCCGGGACAGGGGGAGACCACCGGGGAGCTGTTTTTT. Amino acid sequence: CASSPGQGETTGELFF.